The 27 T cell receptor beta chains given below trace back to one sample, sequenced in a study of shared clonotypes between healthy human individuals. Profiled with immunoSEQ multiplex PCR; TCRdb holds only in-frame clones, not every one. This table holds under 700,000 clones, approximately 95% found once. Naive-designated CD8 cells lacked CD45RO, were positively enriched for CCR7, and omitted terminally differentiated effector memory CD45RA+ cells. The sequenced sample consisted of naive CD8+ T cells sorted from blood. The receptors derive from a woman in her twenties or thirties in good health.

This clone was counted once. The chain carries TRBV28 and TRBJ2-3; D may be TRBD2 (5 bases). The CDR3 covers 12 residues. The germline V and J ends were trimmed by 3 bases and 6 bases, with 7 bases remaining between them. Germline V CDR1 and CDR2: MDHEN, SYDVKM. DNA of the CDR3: TGTGCCAGCAGTTTTAGCGAGGATACGCAGTATTTT. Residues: CASSFSEDTQYF.

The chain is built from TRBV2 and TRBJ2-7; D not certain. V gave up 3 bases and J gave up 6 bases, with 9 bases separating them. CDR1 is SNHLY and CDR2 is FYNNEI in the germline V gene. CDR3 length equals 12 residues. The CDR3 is CASSDPLGEQYF. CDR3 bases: TGTGCCAGCAGTGACCCCCTAGGCGAGCAGTACTTC. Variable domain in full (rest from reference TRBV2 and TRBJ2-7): EPEVTQTPSHQVTQMGQEVILRCVPISNHLYFYWYRQILGQKVEFLVSFYNNEISEKSEIFDDQFSVERPDGSNFTLKIRSTKLEDSAMYFCASSDPLGEQYFGPGTRLTVT.

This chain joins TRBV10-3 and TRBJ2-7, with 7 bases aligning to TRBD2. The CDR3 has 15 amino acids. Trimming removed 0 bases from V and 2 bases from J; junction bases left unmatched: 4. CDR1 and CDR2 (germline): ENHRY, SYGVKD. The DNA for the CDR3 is TGTGCCATCAGTGAGTCGGTGAGCGGGGCCTACGAGCAGTACTTC. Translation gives CAISESVSGAYEQYF.

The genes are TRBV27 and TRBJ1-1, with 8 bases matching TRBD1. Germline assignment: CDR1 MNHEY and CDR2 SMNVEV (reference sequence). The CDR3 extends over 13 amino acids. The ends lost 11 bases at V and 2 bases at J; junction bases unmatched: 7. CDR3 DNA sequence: TGTGCCGCCCTAGACAGGGGAAACACTGAAGCTTTCTTT. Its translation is CAALDRGNTEAFF.

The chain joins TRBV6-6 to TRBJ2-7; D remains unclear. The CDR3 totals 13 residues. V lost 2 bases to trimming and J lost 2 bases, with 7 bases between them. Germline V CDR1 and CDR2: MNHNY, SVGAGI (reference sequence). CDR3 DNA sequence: TGTGCCAGCAGTTACGGAGATACCTACGAGCAGTACTTC. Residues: CASSYGDTYEQYF.

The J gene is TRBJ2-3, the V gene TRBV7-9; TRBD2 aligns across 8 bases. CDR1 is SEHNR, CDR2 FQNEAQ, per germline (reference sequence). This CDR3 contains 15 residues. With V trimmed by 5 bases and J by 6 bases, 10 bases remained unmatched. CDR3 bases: TGTGCCAGCAGCCCTCGGGAGCGGGAGATCGATACGCAGTATTTT. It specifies CASSPREREIDTQYF.

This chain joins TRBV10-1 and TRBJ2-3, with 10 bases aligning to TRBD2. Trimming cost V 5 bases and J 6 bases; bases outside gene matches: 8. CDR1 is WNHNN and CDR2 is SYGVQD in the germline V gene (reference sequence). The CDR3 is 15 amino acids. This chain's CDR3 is CASSPGTSDSDTQYF. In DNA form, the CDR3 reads TGCGCCAGCAGTCCCGGGACTAGCGATTCCGATACGCAGTATTTT.

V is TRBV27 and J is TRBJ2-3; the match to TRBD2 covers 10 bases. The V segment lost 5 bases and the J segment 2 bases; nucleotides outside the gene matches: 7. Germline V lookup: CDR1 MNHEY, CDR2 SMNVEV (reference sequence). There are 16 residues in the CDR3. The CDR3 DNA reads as TGTGCCAGCAGTCCAGAAAGCGGGAGGGCCACAGATACGCAGTATTTT. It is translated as CASSPESGRATDTQYF.

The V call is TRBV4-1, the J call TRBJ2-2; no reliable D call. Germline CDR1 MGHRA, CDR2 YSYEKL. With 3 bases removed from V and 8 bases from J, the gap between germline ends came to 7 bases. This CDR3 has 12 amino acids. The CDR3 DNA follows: TGCGCCAGCAGCCATCGCGTTGGGGAGCTGTTTTTT. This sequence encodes CASSHRVGELFF.

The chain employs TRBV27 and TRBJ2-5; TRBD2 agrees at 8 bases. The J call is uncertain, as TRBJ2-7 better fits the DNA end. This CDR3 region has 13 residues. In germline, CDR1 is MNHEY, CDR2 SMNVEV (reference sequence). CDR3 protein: CAIRGGTGYEQYF. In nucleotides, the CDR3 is TGTGCCATTCGGGGGGGGACCGGCTACGAGCAGTACTTC.

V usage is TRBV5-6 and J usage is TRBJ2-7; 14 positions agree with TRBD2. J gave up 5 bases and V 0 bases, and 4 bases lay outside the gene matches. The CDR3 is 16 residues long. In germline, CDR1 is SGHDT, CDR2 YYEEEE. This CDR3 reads CASSLGLAGGLDEQYF. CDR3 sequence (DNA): TGTGCCAGCAGCTTGGGACTAGCGGGAGGGCTCGACGAGCAGTACTTC.

CDR3 coding DNA: TGTGCCAGCAGCCCAACGGGACAGGGGAGCACTGAAGCTTTCTTT. It translates to CASSPTGQGSTEAFF. The chain employs TRBV13 and TRBJ1-1, with 10 nucleotides matching TRBD1. The V gene's germline CDR1 is PRHDT and CDR2 FYEKMQ (reference sequence). With V trimmed by 5 bases and J by 4 bases, 7 bases remained unmatched. The CDR3 covers 15 residues.

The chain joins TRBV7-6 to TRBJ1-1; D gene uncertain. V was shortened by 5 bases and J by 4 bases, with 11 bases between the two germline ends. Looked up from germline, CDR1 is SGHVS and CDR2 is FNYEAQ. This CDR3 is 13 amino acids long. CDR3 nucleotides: TGTGCCAGCAGCGCAAGACCTTCCACTGAAGCTTTCTTT. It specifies CASSARPSTEAFF. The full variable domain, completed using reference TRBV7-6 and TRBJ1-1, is GAGVSQSPRYKVTKRGQDVALRCDPISGHVSLYWYRQALGQGPEFLTYFNYEAQQDKSGLPNDRFSAERPEGSISTLTIQRTEQRDSAMYRCASSARPSTEAFFGQGTRLTVV.

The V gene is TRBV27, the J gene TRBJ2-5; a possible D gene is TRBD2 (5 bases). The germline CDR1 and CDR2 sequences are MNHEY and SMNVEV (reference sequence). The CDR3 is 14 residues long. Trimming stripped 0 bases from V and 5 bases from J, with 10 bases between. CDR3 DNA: TGTGCCAGCAGTTTATCATCCAGGAGGGAGACCCAGTACTTC. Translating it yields CASSLSSRRETQYF.

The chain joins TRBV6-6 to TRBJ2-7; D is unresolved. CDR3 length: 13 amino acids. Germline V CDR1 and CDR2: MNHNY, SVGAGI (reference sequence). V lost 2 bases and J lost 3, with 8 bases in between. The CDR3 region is CASSYGDLYEQYF. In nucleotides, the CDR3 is TGTGCCAGCAGTTACGGGGATCTCTACGAGCAGTACTTC.

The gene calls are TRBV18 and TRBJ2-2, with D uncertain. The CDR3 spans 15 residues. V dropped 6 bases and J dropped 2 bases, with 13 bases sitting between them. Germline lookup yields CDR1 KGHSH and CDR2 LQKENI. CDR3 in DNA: TGTGCCAGCTCTCCGCCCAGGTCTAACACCGGGGAGCTGTTTTTT. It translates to CASSPPRSNTGELFF.

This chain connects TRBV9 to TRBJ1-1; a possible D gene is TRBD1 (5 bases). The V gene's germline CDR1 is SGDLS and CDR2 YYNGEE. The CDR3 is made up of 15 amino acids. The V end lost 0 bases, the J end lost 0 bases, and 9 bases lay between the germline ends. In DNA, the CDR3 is TGTGCCAGCAGCGTAGGGGGGGATTTGAACACTGAAGCTTTCTTT. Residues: CASSVGGDLNTEAFF.

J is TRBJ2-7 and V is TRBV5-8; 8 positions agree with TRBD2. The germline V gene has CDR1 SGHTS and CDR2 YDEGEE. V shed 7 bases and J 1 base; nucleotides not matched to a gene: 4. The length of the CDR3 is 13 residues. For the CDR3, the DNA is TGTGCCAGCCCGGGGGGGCTTTCCTACGAGCAGTACTTC. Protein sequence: CASPGGLSYEQYF. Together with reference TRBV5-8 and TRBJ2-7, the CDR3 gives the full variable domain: EAGVTQSPTHLIKTRGQQATLRCSPISGHTSVYWYQQALGLGLQFLLWYDEGEERNRGNFPPRFSGRQFPNYSSELNVNALELEDSALYLCASPGGLSYEQYFGPGTRLTVT.

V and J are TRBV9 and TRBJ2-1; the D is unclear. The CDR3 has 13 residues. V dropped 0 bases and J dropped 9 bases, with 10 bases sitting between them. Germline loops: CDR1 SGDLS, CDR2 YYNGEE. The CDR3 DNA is TGTGCCAGCAGCGTAGGAAGCGAAGGTGAGCAGTTCTTC. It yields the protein CASSVGSEGEQFF.

DNA for the CDR3: TGTGCCAGCAGTTTATCCCCATATAACTATGGCTACACCTTC. It is translated as CASSLSPYNYGYTF. The chain combines TRBV27 with TRBJ1-2, with D hard to call. Trimming took off 0 bases at V and 1 base at J, with 6 bases between the two ends. Per the germline V gene, CDR1 is MNHEY and CDR2 is SMNVEV (reference sequence). The length of the CDR3 is 14 residues.

In nucleotides, the CDR3 is TGCAGCGCAGAGCGGGATGGTTTTGGCGGGGAGCTGTTTTTT. It yields the protein CSAERDGFGGELFF. The chain employs TRBV29-1 and TRBJ2-2; TRBD2 matches 7 bases. Germline V CDR1 and CDR2: SQVTM, ANQGSEA. V shed 7 bases and J 7 bases; nucleotides not matched to a gene: 12. The CDR3 totals 14 residues.

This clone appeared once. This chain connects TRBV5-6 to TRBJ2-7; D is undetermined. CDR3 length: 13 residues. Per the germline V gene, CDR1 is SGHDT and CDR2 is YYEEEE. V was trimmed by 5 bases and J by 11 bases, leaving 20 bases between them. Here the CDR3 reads CASSDGQYITEYF. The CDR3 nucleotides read TGTGCCAGCAGTGATGGCCAATACATAACGGAGTACTTC.

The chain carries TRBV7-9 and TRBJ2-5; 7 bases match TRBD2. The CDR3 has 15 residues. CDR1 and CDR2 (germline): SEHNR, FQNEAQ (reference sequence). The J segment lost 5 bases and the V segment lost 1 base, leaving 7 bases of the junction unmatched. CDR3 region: CASSLDAGESETQYF. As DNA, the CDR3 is TGTGCCAGCAGCTTAGACGCGGGAGAGTCGGAGACCCAGTACTTC. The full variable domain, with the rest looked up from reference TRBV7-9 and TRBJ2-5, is DTGVSQNPRHKITKRGQNVTFRCDPISEHNRLYWYRQTLGQGPEFLTYFQNEAQLEKSRLLSDRFSAERPKGSFSTLEIQRTEQGDSAMYLCASSLDAGESETQYFGPGTRLLVL.

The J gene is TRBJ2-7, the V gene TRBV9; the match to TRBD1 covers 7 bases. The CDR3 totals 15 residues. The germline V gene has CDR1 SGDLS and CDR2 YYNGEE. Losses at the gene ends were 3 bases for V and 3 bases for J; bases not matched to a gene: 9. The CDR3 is CASSAGQALYYEQYF. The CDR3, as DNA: TGTGCCAGCAGCGCCGGACAGGCTCTTTACTACGAGCAGTACTTC.

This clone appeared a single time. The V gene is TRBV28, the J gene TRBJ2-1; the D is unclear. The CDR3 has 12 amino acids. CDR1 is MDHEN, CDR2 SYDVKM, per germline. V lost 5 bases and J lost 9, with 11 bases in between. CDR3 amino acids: CASSRLSGEQFF. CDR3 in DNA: TGTGCCAGCAGTCGCCTCTCGGGTGAGCAGTTCTTC.

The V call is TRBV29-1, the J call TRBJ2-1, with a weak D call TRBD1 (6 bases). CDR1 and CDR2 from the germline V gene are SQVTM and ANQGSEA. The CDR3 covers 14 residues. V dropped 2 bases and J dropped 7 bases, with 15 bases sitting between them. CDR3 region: CSVETLTGLNEQFF. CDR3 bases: TGCAGCGTTGAAACGTTGACAGGCCTGAATGAGCAGTTCTTC.

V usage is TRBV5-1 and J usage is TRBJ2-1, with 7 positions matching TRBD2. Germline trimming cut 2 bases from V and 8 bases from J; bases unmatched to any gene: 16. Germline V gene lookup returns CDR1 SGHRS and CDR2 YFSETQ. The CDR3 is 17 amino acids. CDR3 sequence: CASSFLGGYGPTDEQFF. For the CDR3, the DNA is TGCGCCAGCAGCTTCTTGGGGGGGTATGGACCGACCGATGAGCAGTTCTTC.